The clone carrying this TCR beta chain was seen a handful of times. The sample comes from a study of neurological immune-mediated disorders. In TCRdb, the 5' RACE reads were re-called with MiXCR into one record per CDR3 protein. The profile shows tens of thousands of distinct CDR3 sequences, about 4% of them singletons. V was cut by 7 bases and J by 0 bases, with 8 bases left in between. Per germline, CDR1 SEHNR and CDR2 FQNEAQ (reference sequence). This CDR3 is 13 amino acids long. The sample consisted of PBMCs. This chain links TRBV7-9 with TRBJ2-3; D call uncertain. The receptor was derived from a man over 45 with multiple sclerosis. Here the CDR3 reads CASKVLSTDTQYF. The CDR3 DNA reads TGTGCCAGCAAGGTCTTGAGCACAGATACGCAGTATTTT.